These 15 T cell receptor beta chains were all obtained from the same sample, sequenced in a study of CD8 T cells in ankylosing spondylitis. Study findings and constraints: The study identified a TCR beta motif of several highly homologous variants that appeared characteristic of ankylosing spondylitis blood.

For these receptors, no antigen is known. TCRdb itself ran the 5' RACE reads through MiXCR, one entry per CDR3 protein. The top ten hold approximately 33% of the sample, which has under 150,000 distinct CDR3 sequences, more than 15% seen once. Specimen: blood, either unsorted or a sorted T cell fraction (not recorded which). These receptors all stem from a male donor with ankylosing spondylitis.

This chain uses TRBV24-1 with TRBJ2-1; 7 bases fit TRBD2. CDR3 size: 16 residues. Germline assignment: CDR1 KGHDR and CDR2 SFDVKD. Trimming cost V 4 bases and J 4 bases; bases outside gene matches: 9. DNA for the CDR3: TGTGCCACCAGTGACCCAAAGCGGGAATCGTACAATGAGCAGTTCTTC. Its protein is CATSDPKRESYNEQFF.

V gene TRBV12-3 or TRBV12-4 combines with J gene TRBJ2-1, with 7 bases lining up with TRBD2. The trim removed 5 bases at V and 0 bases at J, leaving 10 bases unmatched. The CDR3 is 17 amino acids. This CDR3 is CASSPWLGGSSYNEQFF. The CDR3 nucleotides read TGTGCCAGCAGTCCTTGGCTCGGCGGGAGCTCCTACAATGAGCAGTTCTTC.

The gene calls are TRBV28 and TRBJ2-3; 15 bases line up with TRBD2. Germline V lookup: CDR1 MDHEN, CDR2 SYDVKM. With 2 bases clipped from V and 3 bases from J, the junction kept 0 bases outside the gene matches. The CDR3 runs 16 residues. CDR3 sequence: CASSLGTSGRTDTQYF. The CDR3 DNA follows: TGTGCCAGCAGTTTAGGGACTAGCGGGAGGACAGATACGCAGTATTTT.

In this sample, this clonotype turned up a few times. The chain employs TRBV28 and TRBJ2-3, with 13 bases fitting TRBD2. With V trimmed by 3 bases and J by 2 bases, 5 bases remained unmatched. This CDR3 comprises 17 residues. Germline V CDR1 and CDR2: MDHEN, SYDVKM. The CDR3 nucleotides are TGTGCCAGCAGTTTTTCCGGGACTAGCGGGGACACAGATACGCAGTATTTT. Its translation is CASSFSGTSGDTDTQYF.

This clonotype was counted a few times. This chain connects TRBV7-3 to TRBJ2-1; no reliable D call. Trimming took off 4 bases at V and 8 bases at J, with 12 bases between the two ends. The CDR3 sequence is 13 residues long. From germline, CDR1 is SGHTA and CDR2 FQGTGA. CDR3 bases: TGTGCCAGCAGCTCCACTTTTTGGCATGAGCAGTTCTTC. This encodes CASSSTFWHEQFF.

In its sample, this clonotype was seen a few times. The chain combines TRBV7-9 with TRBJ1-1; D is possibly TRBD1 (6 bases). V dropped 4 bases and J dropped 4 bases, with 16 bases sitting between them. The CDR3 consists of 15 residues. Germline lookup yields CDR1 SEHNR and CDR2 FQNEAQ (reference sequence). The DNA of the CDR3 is TGTGCCAGCAGCTCGGCAGGGGAAGGAGGCACTGAAGCTTTCTTT. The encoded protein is CASSSAGEGGTEAFF.

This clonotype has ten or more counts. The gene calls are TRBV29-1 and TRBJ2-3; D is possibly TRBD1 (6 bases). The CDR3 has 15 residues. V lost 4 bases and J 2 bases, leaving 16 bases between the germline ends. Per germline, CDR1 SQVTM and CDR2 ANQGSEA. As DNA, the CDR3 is TGCAGCGTTGGCCAGGTGGGGGCCTTCACAGATACGCAGTATTTT. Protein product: CSVGQVGAFTDTQYF.

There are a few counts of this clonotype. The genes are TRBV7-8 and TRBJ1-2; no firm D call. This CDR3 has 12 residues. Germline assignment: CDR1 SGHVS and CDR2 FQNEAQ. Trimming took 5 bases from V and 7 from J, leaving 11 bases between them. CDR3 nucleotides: TGTGCCAGCAGCAAGTGGGATTTTGGCTACACCTTC. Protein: CASSKWDFGYTF.

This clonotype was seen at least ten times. The CDR3 region is CASSQDGGGGPYNEQFF. CDR3 nucleotides: TGCGCCAGCAGCCAAGATGGAGGGGGCGGCCCCTACAATGAGCAGTTCTTC. The chain uses TRBV4-3 and TRBJ2-1; D is perhaps TRBD1 (7 bases). Germline CDR1 reads LGHNA; CDR2 reads YSLEER. This CDR3 region has 17 residues. V shed 0 bases and J shed 2 bases, with 14 bases lying between them.

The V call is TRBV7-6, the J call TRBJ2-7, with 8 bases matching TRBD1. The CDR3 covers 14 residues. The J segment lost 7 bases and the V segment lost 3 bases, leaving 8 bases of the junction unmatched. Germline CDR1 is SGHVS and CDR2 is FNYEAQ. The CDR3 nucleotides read TGTGCCAGCAGCTTGGACAGGGTAGTGGGTGAGCAGTACTTC. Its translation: CASSLDRVVGEQYF.

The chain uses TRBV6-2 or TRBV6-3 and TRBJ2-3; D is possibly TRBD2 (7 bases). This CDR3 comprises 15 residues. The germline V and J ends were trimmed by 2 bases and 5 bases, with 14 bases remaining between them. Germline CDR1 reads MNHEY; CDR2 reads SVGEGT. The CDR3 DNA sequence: TGTGCCAGCAGTTACAGGGGGGGAATGGAAGATACGCAGTATTTT. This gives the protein CASSYRGGMEDTQYF.

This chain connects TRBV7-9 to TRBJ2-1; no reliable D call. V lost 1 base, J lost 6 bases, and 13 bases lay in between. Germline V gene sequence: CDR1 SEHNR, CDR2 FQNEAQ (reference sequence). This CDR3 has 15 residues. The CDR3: CASSLVQSRSNEQFF. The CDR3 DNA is TGTGCCAGCAGCTTAGTCCAGTCTCGTTCCAATGAGCAGTTCTTC.

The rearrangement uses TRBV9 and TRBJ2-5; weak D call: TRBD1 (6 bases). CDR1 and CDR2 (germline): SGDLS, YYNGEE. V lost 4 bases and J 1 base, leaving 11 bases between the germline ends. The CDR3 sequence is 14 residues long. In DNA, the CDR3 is TGTGCCAGCAGCCCGGACAGTACCCAAGAGACCCAGTACTTC. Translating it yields CASSPDSTQETQYF.

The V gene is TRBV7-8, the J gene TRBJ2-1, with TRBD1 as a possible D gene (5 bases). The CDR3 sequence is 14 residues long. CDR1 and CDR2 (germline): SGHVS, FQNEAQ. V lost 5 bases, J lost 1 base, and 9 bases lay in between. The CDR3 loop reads CASSHQGSYNEQFF. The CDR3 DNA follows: TGTGCCAGCAGCCATCAGGGTTCCTACAATGAGCAGTTCTTC. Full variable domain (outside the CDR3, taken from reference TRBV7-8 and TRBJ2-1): GAGVSQSPRYKVAKRGQDVALRCDPISGHVSLFWYQQALGQGPEFLTYFQNEAQLDKSGLPSDRFFAERPEGSVSTLKIQRTQQEDSAVYLCASSHQGSYNEQFFGPGTRLTVL.

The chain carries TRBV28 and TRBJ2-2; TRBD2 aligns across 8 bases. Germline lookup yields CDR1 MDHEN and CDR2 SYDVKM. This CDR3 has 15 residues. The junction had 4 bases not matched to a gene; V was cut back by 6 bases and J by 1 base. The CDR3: CASRPGLGNTGELFF. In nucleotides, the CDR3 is TGTGCCAGCAGACCGGGACTAGGGAACACCGGGGAGCTGTTTTTT.